Included here is one T cell receptor (beta chain) sequence, with context. Its cognate antigen has yet to be identified. Base qualities are not recorded, but no much larger clone differs from it by a single base. The germline V gene encodes CDR1 MNHEY and CDR2 SMNVEV (reference sequence). V trim: 6 bases; J trim: 5 bases; unmatched bases: 12. CDR3 length: 15 amino acids, cysteine to phenylalanine. Left in the record is the CDR3 DNA by itself, 45 bases read in frame from the first base. This entry belongs to a study of T cell responses to AZD1222 COVID-19 vaccine (dated by TCRdb to about 2021). A note on the overall study: Because spike-specific TCR depth and breadth did not differ between the two schedules, AZD1222 recipients who got a second dose at roughly 4 weeks were pooled with those who got a second dose at roughly 12 weeks. A total of 233 trial participants underwent TCR sequencing, of whom nearly 210 received two doses of AZD1222 and some 25 received two doses of the MenACWY control vaccine. Trial participants were enrolled by age into 18-55, 56-69 and 70-plus year subgroups, with roughly 150, 30 and 60 TCR-sequenced participants respectively.

General conclusions and limits of the study: Reportedly, almost half of the unique spike-specific TCRs recognized epitopes lying outside the regions that are mutated in the B.1.351 and B.1.1.7 variants. Only 5 to 7 AZD1222 recipients were SARS-CoV-2 seropositive at baseline, limiting conclusions about previously exposed vaccinees. CD4 TCRs associated with the vaccine covered the entire spike protein, and the dominant responses were in regions 160-218 and 743-854. Participants were mostly white British and included more females than males, and it was suggested by the authors that clonal diversity may have been underestimated. A significant rise in spike-specific TCR breadth and depth was observed after two AZD1222 doses relative to day 0 and relative to MenACWY recipients. Because no day 14 peak-response samples were available, repertoires were characterized only after the peak T cell response. In the small 56-69-year group, the increase in depth fell short of significance, most likely because of low power.

The sample's time point label, decoded: baseline before first vaccination. The vaccinee samples were drawn from two UK trials, COV001 and COV002, one of which was a single-blind randomized controlled phase 2/3 trial testing AZD1222 (ChAdOx1 nCoV-19) in healthy adults. For TCRbeta chain sequencing, PBMC samples were collected from trial participants at day 0 and at day 28 after the second dose. The CDR3 regions of human TCRbeta chains were subjected to immunosequencing. The authors' analysis ran thus. Repertoire TCRs were checked for matches against a reference library of SARS-CoV-2-specific TCRs that had been generated using the MIRA antigen-specificity platform. Breadth was defined as the fraction of unique TCRs that were SARS-CoV-2-associated. Depth was defined as the fraction of total T cells that were SARS-CoV-2-associated. Using the MIRA data, each spike-specific TCR was assigned both to the spike region to which the TCR was reactive and to a CD4 or CD8 class. Log10-transformed breadth and depth values were compared by one-way ANOVA with Sidak's multiple comparisons tests. As stored in TCRdb, this immuneACCESS dataset retains in-frame rearrangements with V and J assigned. A fraction of the clones does not appear; measured against another copy, unresolved V genes explain less than half of the discrepancy, and the remainder lacks a known reason. V and J calls and clone size follow that table, whereas D and trimming were derived from the DNA. The sample table holds 80,000 or so clones, of which more than 85% were seen once. 5.2% of the sample belongs to the ten largest clones.

This sequence originates from an adult in good health. The rearrangement joined TRBV27 to TRBJ2-5, with 7 central nucleotides matching TRBD1. Sequencing was performed on peripheral blood, taken on day 0 of AZD1222 vaccination. The CDR3 amino acid sequence is: CASSTIAQGSETQYF. The DNA is TGTGCCAGCAGCACAATCGCACAGGGGAGCGAGACCCAGTACTTC.